The next 2 T cell receptor beta chains were all read from a single sample in a study of regulatory T cells in long-lasting Graves disease (dated by TCRdb to 2020 to 2022). Libraries were made using multiplex PCR. Sequencing used an Illumina HiSeq 4000. To build TCR beta libraries, CDR3 regions were amplified by Arm-PCR using iRepertoire HTBI primers. TCRdb itself trimmed the public reads at Q25 with fastp, ran MiXCR and retained productive beta chains. Each record represents a unique CDR3 protein, reported with the most common genes and DNA among its rows. In all, the sample holds about 330,000 distinct CDR3 sequences, and around 15% of those were seen once. About 19% of the sample comes from the top ten. The meaning of the sample's time point label: newly diagnosed GD, antithyroid drugs for less than 3 months. RNA was extracted from PBMCs in TRIzol for both TCR sequencing and RNA sequencing. The sample also formed part of further work on T cells in Graves' hyperthyroidism and ophthalmopathy.

The sequencing used peripheral blood mononuclear cells (PBMCs), collected at new diagnosis, from a patient treated with antithyroid drugs. Source of these receptors: a young woman with Graves disease. Donor details come from another sample of the same person, matched by shared clones.

The V call is TRBV5-4, the J call TRBJ2-5, with D unresolved. The V end lost 1 base, the J end lost 1 base, and 11 bases lay between the germline ends. Germline V CDR1 and CDR2: SGHNT, YYREEE (reference sequence). There are 15 residues in the CDR3. Written as DNA, the CDR3 is TGTGCCAGCAGCTTGATTGGCAATCCCCAAGAGACCCAGTACTTC. Residues: CASSLIGNPQETQYF.

The table lists this clonotype with many counts. This chain uses TRBV2 with TRBJ2-3, with D hard to call. This CDR3 contains 14 residues. Germline CDR1 SNHLY, CDR2 FYNNEI. The germline V and J ends were trimmed by 7 bases and 1 base, with 12 bases remaining between them. For the CDR3, the DNA is TGTGCCAGCACCCGAGAAACCGGCACAGATACGCAGTATTTT. Translation: CASTRETGTDTQYF.